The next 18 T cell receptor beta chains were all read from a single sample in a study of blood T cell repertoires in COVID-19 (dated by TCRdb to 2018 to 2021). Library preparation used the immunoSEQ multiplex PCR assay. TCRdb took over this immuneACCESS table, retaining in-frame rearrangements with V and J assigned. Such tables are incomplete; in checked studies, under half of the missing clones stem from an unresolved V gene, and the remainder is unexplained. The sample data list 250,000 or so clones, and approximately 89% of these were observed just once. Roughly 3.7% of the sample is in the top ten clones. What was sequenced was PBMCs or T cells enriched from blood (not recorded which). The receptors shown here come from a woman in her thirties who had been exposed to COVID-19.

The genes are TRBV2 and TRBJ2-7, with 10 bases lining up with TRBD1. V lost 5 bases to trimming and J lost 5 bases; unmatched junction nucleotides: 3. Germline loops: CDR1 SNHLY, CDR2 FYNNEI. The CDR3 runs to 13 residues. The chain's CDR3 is CASSRGTGDEQYF. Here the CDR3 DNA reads TGTGCCAGCAGTCGAGGGACAGGGGACGAGCAGTACTTC.

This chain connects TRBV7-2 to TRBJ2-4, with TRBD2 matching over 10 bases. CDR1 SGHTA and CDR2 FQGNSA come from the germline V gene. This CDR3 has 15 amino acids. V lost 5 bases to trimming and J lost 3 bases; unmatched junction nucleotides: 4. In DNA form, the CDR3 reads TGTGCCAGCAGCCCTAGCGGGGGCATCAAAAACATTCAGTACTTC. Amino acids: CASSPSGGIKNIQYF.

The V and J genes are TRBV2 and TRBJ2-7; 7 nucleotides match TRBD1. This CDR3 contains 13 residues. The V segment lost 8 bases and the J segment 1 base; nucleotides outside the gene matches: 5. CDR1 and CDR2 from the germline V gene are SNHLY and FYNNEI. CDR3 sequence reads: CASLRDRSYEQYF. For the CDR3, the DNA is TGTGCCAGCCTCCGGGACAGATCCTACGAGCAGTACTTC.

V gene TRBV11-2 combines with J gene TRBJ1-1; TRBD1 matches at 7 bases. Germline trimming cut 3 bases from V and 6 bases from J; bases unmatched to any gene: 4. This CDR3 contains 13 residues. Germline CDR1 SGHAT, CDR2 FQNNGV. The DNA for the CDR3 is TGTGCCAGCAGCTTGGGACAGTCGGCTGAAGCTTTCTTT. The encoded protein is CASSLGQSAEAFF.

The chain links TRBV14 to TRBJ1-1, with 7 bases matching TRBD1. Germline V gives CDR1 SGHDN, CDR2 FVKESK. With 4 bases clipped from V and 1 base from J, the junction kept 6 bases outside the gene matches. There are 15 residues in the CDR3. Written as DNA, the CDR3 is TGTGCCAGCAGCCTCCGGACAGGCCGGAACACTGAAGCTTTCTTT. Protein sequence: CASSLRTGRNTEAFF.

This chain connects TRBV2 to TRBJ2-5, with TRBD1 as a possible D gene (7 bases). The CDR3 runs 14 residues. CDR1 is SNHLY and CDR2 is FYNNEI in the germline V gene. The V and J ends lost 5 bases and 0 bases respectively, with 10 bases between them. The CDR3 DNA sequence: TGTGCCAGCAGTCCAGGGGGGTACCAAGAGACCCAGTACTTC. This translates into CASSPGGYQETQYF.

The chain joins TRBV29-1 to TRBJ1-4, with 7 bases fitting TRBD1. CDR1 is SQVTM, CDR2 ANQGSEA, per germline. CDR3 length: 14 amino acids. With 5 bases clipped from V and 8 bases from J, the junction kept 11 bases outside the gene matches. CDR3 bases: TGCAGCGTTACGCCTCTTAACAGGGGAGAAAAACTGTTTTTT. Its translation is CSVTPLNRGEKLFF. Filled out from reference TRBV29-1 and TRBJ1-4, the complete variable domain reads SAVISQKPSRDICQRGTSLTIQCQVDSQVTMMFWYRQQPGQSLTLIATANQGSEATYESGFVIDKFPISRPNLTFSTLTVSNMSPEDSSIYLCSVTPLNRGEKLFFGSGTQLSVL.

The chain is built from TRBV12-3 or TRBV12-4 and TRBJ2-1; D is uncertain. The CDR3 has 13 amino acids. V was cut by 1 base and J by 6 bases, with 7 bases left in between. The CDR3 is CASSLGSGNEQFF. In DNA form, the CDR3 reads TGTGCCAGCAGTTTAGGTTCGGGCAATGAGCAGTTCTTC.

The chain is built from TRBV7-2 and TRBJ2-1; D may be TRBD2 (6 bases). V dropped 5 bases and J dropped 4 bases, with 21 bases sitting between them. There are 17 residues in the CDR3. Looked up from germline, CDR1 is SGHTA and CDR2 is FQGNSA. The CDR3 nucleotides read TGTGCCAGCAGCCCCGCGCCGGGCGGGATGCGGTACAATGAGCAGTTCTTC. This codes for CASSPAPGGMRYNEQFF.

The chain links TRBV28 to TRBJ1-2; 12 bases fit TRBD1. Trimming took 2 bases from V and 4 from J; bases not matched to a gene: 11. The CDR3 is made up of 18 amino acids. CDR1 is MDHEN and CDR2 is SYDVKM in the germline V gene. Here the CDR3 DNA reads TGTGCCAGCAGTTTAGGGGCGGGACAGGGGGCGCAGGGCTATGGCTACACCTTC. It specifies CASSLGAGQGAQGYGYTF.

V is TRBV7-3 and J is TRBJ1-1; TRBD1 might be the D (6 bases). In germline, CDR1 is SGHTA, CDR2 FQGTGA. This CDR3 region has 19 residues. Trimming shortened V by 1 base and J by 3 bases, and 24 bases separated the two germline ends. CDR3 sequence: CASSLIPPGHRSGYTEAFF. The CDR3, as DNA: TGTGCCAGCAGCTTAATACCGCCGGGACATCGATCCGGATACACTGAAGCTTTCTTT.

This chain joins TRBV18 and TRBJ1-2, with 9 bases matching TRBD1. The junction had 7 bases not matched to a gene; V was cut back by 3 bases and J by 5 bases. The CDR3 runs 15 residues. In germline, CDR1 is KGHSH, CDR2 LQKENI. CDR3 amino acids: CASSPPGQGRYGYTF. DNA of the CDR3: TGTGCCAGCTCACCCCCGGGACAGGGTCGGTATGGCTACACCTTC. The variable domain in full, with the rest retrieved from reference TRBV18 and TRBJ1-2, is NAGVMQNPRHLVRRRGQEARLRCSPMKGHSHVYWYRQLPEEGLKFMVYLQKENIIDESGMPKERFSAEFPKEGPSILRIQQVVRGDSAAYFCASSPPGQGRYGYTFGSGTRLTVV.

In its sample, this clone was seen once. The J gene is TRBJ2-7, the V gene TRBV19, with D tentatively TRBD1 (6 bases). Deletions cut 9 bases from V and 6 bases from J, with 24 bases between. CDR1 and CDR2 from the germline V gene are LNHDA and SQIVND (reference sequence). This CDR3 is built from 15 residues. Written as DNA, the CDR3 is TGTGCCAGCGCCCTAGGGGGTACCAGCGCGGTCGAGCAGTACTTC. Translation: CASALGGTSAVEQYF. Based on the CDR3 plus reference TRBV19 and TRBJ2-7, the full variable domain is DGGITQSPKYLFRKEGQNVTLSCEQNLNHDAMYWYRQDPGQGLRLIYYSQIVNDFQKGDIAEGYSVSREKKESFPLTVTSAQKNPTAFYLCASALGGTSAVEQYFGPGTRLTVT.

CDR3 region: CASTYDSPNTEAFF. CDR3 sequence (DNA): TGTGCCAGCACATACGACAGCCCGAACACTGAAGCTTTCTTT. The chain employs TRBV5-4 and TRBJ1-1; D is perhaps TRBD1 (5 bases). Trimming removed 6 bases from V and 1 base from J, with 13 bases in between. CDR3 length equals 14 residues. The germline V gene encodes CDR1 SGHNT and CDR2 YYREEE (reference sequence). Full variable domain (remainder filled in from reference TRBV5-4 and TRBJ1-1): ETGVTQSPTHLIKTRGQQVTLRCSSQSGHNTVSWYQQALGQGPQFIFQYYREEENGRGNFPPRFSGLQFPNYSSELNVNALELDDSALYLCASTYDSPNTEAFFGQGTRLTVV.

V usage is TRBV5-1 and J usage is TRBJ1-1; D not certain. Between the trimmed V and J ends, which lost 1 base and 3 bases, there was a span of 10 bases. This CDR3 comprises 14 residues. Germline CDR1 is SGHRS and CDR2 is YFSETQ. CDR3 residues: CASSLKTLDTEAFF. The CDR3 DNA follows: TGCGCCAGCAGCTTGAAGACATTGGACACTGAAGCTTTCTTT.

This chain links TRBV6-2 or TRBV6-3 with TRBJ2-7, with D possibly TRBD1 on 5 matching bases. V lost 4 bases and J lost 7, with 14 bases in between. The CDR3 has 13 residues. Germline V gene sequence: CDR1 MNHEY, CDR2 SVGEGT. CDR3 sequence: CASSSQGLGEQYF. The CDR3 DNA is TGTGCCAGCAGTTCCCAGGGTCTTGGGGAGCAGTACTTC.

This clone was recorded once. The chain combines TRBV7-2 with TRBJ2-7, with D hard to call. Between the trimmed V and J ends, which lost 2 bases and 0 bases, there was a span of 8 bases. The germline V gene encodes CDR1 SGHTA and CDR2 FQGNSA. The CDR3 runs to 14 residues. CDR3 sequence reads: CASSLSPVSYEQYF. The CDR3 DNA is TGTGCCAGCAGCTTAAGTCCAGTCTCCTACGAGCAGTACTTC.

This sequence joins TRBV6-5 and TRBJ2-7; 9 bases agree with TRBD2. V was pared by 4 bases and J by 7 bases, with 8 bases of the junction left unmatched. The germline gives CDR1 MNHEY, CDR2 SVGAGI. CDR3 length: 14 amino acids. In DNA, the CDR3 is TGTGCCAGCAGTTTAACTAGCGGGCCGCGGGAGCAGTACTTC. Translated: CASSLTSGPREQYF.